Below are 16 T cell receptor beta chains sequenced from a single sample in a study of cytomegalovirus exposure and HLA in healthy donors. The PCR ran on 60 Vbeta and 13 Jbeta primers. Assay: immunoSEQ multiplex PCR; the TCRdb copy retains only in-frame clones and omits some. Among 150,000 to 200,000 clones listed, just under 80% were seen once. Sequencing used PBMCs. These receptor sequences come from a woman in her 30s in good health and CMV-seropositive.

This rearrangement joins TRBV6-1 to TRBJ2-7; D is possibly TRBD1 (6 bases). V lost 7 bases and J 2 bases, leaving 18 bases between the germline ends. Germline CDR1 and CDR2: MNHNS and SASEGT. There are 15 residues in the CDR3. The CDR3: CASIQLGDRPYEQYF. The CDR3 DNA reads TGTGCCAGCATCCAGTTGGGAGACAGGCCCTACGAGCAGTACTTC.

The rearrangement uses TRBV6-5 and TRBJ1-1, with 7 bases that match TRBD1. Germline lookup yields CDR1 MNHEY and CDR2 SVGAGI. V lost 4 bases, J lost 0 bases, and 2 bases stayed unmatched. The CDR3 is 14 residues long. CDR3 sequence (DNA): TGTGCCAGCAGTTCAGGACAGGTGAACACTGAAGCTTTCTTT. Residues: CASSSGQVNTEAFF.

This clone appeared once. This chain joins TRBV19 and TRBJ1-5, with 9 bases matching TRBD1. Germline CDR1 and CDR2: LNHDA and SQIVND (reference sequence). This CDR3 has 15 residues. After removal of 4 bases from V and 4 bases from J, the junction contained 5 bases not matched to a gene. Here the CDR3 reads CASSSRTGVNQPQHF. The CDR3 coding sequence is TGTGCCAGTAGTAGTCGGACAGGGGTGAATCAGCCCCAGCATTTT.

The chain has TRBV10-3 and TRBJ1-1; possible D gene TRBD1, 5 bases. Trimming removed 6 bases from V and 4 bases from J, with 12 bases in between. The CDR3 runs 13 residues. The germline gives CDR1 ENHRY, CDR2 SYGVKD. The CDR3 spells CAIRGGTATEAFF. The CDR3 DNA reads TGTGCCATCAGGGGGGGGACCGCCACTGAAGCTTTCTTT.

CDR3 in DNA: TGTGCCAGCTCACCAGACGCGGGACTCCCTGAAGCTTTCTTT. Translating it yields CASSPDAGLPEAFF. The J gene is TRBJ1-1, the V gene TRBV18, with D possibly matching TRBD1 (5 bases). Per germline, CDR1 KGHSH and CDR2 LQKENI. V lost 2 bases to trimming and J lost 6 bases, with 13 bases between them. The CDR3 loop spans 14 amino acids. The entire variable domain, with the rest obtained from reference TRBV18 and TRBJ1-1, is as follows: NAGVMQNPRHLVRRRGQEARLRCSPMKGHSHVYWYRQLPEEGLKFMVYLQKENIIDESGMPKERFSAEFPKEGPSILRIQQVVRGDSAAYFCASSPDAGLPEAFFGQGTRLTVV.

The chain has TRBV19 and TRBJ1-1; D might be TRBD1 (5 bases). V lost 4 bases to trimming and J lost 11 bases, with 14 bases between them. The CDR3 contains 12 residues. Per the germline V gene, CDR1 is LNHDA and CDR2 is SQIVND (reference sequence). The CDR3 nucleotides are TGTGCCAGTAGTAACAGGACGGAGGGGGCTTTCTTT. Encoded protein: CASSNRTEGAFF.

The chain links TRBV5-6 to TRBJ1-2; TRBD1 might be the D (6 bases). Germline CDR1 SGHDT, CDR2 YYEEEE. The CDR3 runs to 12 residues. Trimming took off 3 bases at V and 5 bases at J, with 8 bases between the two ends. CDR3 DNA: TGTGCCAGCAGCTCAGGGGCGTATGGCTACACCTTC. It codes for CASSSGAYGYTF.

The chain joins TRBV5-8 to TRBJ2-7; possible D gene TRBD1, 5 bases. V lost 0 bases to trimming and J lost 6 bases, with 13 bases between them. Germline assignment: CDR1 SGHTS and CDR2 YDEGEE. The CDR3 length is 14 residues. The CDR3 region has the DNA TGTGCCAGCAGCTTGGGACAGCCGGTGGGCGAGCAGTACTTC. It encodes CASSLGQPVGEQYF.

J is TRBJ1-5 and V is TRBV2; 8 nucleotides agree with TRBD1. Trimming at V came to 5 bases and at J to 6 bases, leaving 9 bases not matched to a gene. This CDR3 has 15 amino acids. The germline gives CDR1 SNHLY, CDR2 FYNNEI. CDR3 DNA: TGTGCCAGCAGTCCCGGGACAGGATTTTCTCAGCCCCAGCATTTT. It translates to CASSPGTGFSQPQHF.

The chain joins TRBV6-5 to TRBJ1-5; D is unclear. The CDR3 spans 14 residues. From germline, CDR1 is MNHEY and CDR2 SVGAGI. The ends were cut back, 2 bases at V and 10 bases at J, with 15 bases in the middle. This chain's CDR3 is CASSYVAGQDPQHF. Written as DNA, the CDR3 is TGTGCCAGCAGTTACGTCGCGGGCCAGGATCCCCAGCATTTT.

This clone has just a few counts. The chain couples TRBV29-1 to TRBJ1-1, with 8 bases lining up with TRBD1. CDR1 SQVTM and CDR2 ANQGSEA come from the germline V gene. Trimming took 5 bases from V and 7 from J; bases not matched to a gene: 9. The CDR3 spans 13 residues. CDR3 sequence: CSVWNRGFGEAFF. CDR3 DNA sequence: TGCAGCGTTTGGAACAGGGGGTTCGGTGAAGCTTTCTTT.

Notes on this clone: An end of the junction differs from the germline gene, which may be a read error. This chain joins TRBV2 and TRBJ1-2; TRBD1 agrees at 7 bases. Germline V gives CDR1 SNHLY, CDR2 FYNNEI. The CDR3 runs 15 residues. The CDR3 reads CASREGTAGHYGYTF. CDR3 bases: TGTGCCAGCAGAGAAGGGACAGCAGGACACTATGGCTACACCTTC.

This clone was seen once. The chain uses TRBV7-2 and TRBJ1-2; possible D gene TRBD1, 5 bases. There are 16 residues in the CDR3. CDR1 is SGHTA, CDR2 FQGNSA, per germline. The V and J ends lost 5 bases and 8 bases respectively, with 24 bases between them. CDR3 protein: CASSVDNRPPKGGYTF. The CDR3 coding sequence is TGTGCCAGCAGCGTCGACAACAGGCCCCCCAAGGGGGGCTACACCTTC.

The chain links TRBV5-1 to TRBJ2-5; D ambiguous. With the DNA end fitting TRBJ2-7 better, the J assignment may be wrong. The CDR3 contains 11 residues. Germline V gene lookup returns CDR1 SGHRS and CDR2 YFSETQ. The CDR3 nucleotides are TGCGCCAGCCGAAAGACATACGAGCAGTACTTC. As protein: CASRKTYEQYF.

The chain employs TRBV5-1 and TRBJ2-1, with a weak D call TRBD1 (6 bases). The CDR3 runs to 13 residues. Germline V gene lookup returns CDR1 SGHRS and CDR2 YFSETQ. V was trimmed by 7 bases and J by 2 bases, leaving 10 bases between them. The CDR3 region is CASGRQAYNEQFF. CDR3 bases: TGCGCCAGCGGCAGACAGGCCTACAATGAGCAGTTCTTC.

The chain uses TRBV6-5 and TRBJ1-1; 7 nucleotides match TRBD1. The germline V gene encodes CDR1 MNHEY and CDR2 SVGAGI. V lost 5 bases and J lost 0; bases outside the gene matches: 6. The CDR3 loop spans 15 amino acids. Here the CDR3 DNA reads TGTGCCAGCAGTCCCGACAGGGCGATGAACACTGAAGCTTTCTTT. It translates to CASSPDRAMNTEAFF.